This T cell receptor (beta chain) was recorded in a study of PD-L1 blockade in urothelial cancer. Looking at the study overall: Males with bladder-origin urothelial cancer made up about 85% of the roughly 29 patients.

Germline CDR1 is LNHNV and CDR2 is YYDKDF (reference sequence). V shed 5 bases and J 5 bases; nucleotides not matched to a gene: 10. CDR3 length equals 16 residues. Specified time point: pretreatment peripheral blood. Peripheral blood mononuclear cells were collected from every patient before and during treatment, yielding between 1 and 8 samples per patient. Synthetic spike-ins, TCR analog templates, were added into each PCR. The assay was immunoSEQ multiplex PCR, and TCRdb's table has in-frame clones only and misses some. The sample consists of under 55,000 clones, roughly 80% of them appearing once.

J is TRBJ1-5 and V is TRBV15, with 9 bases aligning to TRBD1. This TCR came from a man between 65 and 80 years old with urothelial cancer. The specimen was PBMCs, collected around atezolizumab (anti-PD-L1) treatment. Here the CDR3 reads CATSGDREGLDQPQHF. The CDR3 nucleotides are TGTGCCACCAGCGGGGACAGGGAGGGCCTAGATCAGCCCCAGCATTTT. Variable domain in full (rest from reference TRBV15 and TRBJ1-5): DAMVIQNPRYQVTQFGKPVTLSCSQTLNHNVMYWYQQKSSQAPKLLFHYYDKDFNNEADTPDNFQSRRPNTSFCFLDIRSPGLGDTAMYLCATSGDREGLDQPQHFGDGTRLSIL.